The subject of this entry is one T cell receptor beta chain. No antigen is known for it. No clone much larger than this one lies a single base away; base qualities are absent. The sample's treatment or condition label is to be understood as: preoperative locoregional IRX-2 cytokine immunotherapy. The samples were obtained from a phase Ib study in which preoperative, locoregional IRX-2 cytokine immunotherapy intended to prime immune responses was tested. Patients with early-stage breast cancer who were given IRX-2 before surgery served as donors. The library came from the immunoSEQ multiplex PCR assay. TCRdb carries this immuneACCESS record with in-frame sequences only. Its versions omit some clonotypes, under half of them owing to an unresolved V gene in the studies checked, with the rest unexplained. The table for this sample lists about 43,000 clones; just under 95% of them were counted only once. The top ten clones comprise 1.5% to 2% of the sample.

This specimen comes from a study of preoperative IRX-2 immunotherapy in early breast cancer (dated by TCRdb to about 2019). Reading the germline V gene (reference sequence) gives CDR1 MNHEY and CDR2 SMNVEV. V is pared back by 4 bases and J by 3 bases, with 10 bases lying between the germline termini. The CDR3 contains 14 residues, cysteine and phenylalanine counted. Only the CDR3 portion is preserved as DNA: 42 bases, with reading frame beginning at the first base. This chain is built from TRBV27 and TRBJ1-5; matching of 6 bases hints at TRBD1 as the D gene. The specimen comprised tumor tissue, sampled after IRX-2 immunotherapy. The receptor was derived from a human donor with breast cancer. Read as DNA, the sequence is TGTGCCAGCAGTTCGACAGGTTCCAATCAGCCCCAGCATTTT. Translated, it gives CASSSTGSNQPQHF.